Here is one T cell receptor (beta chain) with its context. These data come from a study of cytomegalovirus exposure and HLA in healthy donors. V lost 0 bases and J lost 3, with 15 bases in between. The CDR3 extends over 16 amino acids. Germline values: CDR1 GTSNPN, CDR2 SVGIG (reference sequence). Both 60 Vbeta primers and 13 Jbeta primers went into the PCR. Only in-frame clones appear in the TCRdb table, and some are missing; sequencing was by immunoSEQ multiplex PCR. The sample contains 90,000 to 120,000 clones, 65% of which appear only once. The sequencing sample was made of PBMCs. The chain recombines TRBV30 with TRBJ1-5, with a weak D call TRBD1 (5 bases). This clonotype was obtained from a young man in good health and CMV-seropositive. CDR3 coding DNA: TGTGCCTGGAGTGTACAGGCTGGGATCGCCAATCAGCCCCAGCATTTT. Its translation: CAWSVQAGIANQPQHF.